This note documents a single TCR beta chain sequence. Its antigen remains unknown. Samples came from healthy bone marrow donors. The sample is drawn from a study of cytomegalovirus exposure and HLA in healthy donors. Study-level information: Within the Caucasian-associated ancestry cluster were around 81% of the approximately 390 genotyped donors. Findings and limits, study-wide: TCR beta chains associated with HLA were, in a later analysis, more clonally expanded than equally common others. Analysis was carried out at a later point, and it linked a missense DCLRE1C variant to TCR beta V- and J-gene trimming.

The germline V and J ends were trimmed by 1 base and 6 bases, with 8 bases remaining between them. The germline CDR1 and CDR2 sequences are SSHAT and FNYEAQ (reference sequence). There are 13 residues in the CDR3. The primer mix had 60 Vbeta and 13 Jbeta primers. The table came from immunoSEQ multiplex PCR; TCRdb's copy has only in-frame clones and leaves some out. The profile covers some 200,000 clones, with more than 75% appearing a single time and roughly 0.8% taken by the ten largest. The V gene is TRBV7-7, the J gene TRBJ2-3; perhaps TRBD2 as D (5 bases). The TCR was taken from a woman under 30 in good health and CMV-seronegative. The source material was PBMCs. This CDR3 is CASSLGLSDTQYF. The CDR3 nucleotides are TGTGCCAGCAGCTTAGGACTATCGGATACGCAGTATTTT.